The TCR beta chain described here comes from a study of blood T cell repertoires in COVID-19. Germline trimming cut 2 bases from V and 4 bases from J; bases unmatched to any gene: 14. From germline, CDR1 is LGHNA and CDR2 YSLEER. CDR3 size: 18 residues. In the study's own analysis: The authors estimated nucleated cell counts from reference gene primer amplification. Method: immunoSEQ multiplex PCR; TCRdb's copy keeps in-frame clones and lacks some. V, J and clone size reflect that table, while D and trimming were determined from the DNA. Of about 170,000 clones in the sample, roughly 90% were seen once. Seattle's enrolled individuals joined amid active infection and were then monitored longitudinally.

The chain employs TRBV4-3 and TRBJ2-7; TRBD2 matches at 10 bases. Material for sequencing was peripheral blood. This receptor was taken from a man aged 25 to 40 with COVID-19, enrolled during active disease. This CDR3 reads CASSQSVWPSGSVYEQYF. The CDR3 nucleotides are TGCGCCAGCAGCCAATCGGTTTGGCCTAGCGGGAGCGTTTACGAGCAGTACTTC.